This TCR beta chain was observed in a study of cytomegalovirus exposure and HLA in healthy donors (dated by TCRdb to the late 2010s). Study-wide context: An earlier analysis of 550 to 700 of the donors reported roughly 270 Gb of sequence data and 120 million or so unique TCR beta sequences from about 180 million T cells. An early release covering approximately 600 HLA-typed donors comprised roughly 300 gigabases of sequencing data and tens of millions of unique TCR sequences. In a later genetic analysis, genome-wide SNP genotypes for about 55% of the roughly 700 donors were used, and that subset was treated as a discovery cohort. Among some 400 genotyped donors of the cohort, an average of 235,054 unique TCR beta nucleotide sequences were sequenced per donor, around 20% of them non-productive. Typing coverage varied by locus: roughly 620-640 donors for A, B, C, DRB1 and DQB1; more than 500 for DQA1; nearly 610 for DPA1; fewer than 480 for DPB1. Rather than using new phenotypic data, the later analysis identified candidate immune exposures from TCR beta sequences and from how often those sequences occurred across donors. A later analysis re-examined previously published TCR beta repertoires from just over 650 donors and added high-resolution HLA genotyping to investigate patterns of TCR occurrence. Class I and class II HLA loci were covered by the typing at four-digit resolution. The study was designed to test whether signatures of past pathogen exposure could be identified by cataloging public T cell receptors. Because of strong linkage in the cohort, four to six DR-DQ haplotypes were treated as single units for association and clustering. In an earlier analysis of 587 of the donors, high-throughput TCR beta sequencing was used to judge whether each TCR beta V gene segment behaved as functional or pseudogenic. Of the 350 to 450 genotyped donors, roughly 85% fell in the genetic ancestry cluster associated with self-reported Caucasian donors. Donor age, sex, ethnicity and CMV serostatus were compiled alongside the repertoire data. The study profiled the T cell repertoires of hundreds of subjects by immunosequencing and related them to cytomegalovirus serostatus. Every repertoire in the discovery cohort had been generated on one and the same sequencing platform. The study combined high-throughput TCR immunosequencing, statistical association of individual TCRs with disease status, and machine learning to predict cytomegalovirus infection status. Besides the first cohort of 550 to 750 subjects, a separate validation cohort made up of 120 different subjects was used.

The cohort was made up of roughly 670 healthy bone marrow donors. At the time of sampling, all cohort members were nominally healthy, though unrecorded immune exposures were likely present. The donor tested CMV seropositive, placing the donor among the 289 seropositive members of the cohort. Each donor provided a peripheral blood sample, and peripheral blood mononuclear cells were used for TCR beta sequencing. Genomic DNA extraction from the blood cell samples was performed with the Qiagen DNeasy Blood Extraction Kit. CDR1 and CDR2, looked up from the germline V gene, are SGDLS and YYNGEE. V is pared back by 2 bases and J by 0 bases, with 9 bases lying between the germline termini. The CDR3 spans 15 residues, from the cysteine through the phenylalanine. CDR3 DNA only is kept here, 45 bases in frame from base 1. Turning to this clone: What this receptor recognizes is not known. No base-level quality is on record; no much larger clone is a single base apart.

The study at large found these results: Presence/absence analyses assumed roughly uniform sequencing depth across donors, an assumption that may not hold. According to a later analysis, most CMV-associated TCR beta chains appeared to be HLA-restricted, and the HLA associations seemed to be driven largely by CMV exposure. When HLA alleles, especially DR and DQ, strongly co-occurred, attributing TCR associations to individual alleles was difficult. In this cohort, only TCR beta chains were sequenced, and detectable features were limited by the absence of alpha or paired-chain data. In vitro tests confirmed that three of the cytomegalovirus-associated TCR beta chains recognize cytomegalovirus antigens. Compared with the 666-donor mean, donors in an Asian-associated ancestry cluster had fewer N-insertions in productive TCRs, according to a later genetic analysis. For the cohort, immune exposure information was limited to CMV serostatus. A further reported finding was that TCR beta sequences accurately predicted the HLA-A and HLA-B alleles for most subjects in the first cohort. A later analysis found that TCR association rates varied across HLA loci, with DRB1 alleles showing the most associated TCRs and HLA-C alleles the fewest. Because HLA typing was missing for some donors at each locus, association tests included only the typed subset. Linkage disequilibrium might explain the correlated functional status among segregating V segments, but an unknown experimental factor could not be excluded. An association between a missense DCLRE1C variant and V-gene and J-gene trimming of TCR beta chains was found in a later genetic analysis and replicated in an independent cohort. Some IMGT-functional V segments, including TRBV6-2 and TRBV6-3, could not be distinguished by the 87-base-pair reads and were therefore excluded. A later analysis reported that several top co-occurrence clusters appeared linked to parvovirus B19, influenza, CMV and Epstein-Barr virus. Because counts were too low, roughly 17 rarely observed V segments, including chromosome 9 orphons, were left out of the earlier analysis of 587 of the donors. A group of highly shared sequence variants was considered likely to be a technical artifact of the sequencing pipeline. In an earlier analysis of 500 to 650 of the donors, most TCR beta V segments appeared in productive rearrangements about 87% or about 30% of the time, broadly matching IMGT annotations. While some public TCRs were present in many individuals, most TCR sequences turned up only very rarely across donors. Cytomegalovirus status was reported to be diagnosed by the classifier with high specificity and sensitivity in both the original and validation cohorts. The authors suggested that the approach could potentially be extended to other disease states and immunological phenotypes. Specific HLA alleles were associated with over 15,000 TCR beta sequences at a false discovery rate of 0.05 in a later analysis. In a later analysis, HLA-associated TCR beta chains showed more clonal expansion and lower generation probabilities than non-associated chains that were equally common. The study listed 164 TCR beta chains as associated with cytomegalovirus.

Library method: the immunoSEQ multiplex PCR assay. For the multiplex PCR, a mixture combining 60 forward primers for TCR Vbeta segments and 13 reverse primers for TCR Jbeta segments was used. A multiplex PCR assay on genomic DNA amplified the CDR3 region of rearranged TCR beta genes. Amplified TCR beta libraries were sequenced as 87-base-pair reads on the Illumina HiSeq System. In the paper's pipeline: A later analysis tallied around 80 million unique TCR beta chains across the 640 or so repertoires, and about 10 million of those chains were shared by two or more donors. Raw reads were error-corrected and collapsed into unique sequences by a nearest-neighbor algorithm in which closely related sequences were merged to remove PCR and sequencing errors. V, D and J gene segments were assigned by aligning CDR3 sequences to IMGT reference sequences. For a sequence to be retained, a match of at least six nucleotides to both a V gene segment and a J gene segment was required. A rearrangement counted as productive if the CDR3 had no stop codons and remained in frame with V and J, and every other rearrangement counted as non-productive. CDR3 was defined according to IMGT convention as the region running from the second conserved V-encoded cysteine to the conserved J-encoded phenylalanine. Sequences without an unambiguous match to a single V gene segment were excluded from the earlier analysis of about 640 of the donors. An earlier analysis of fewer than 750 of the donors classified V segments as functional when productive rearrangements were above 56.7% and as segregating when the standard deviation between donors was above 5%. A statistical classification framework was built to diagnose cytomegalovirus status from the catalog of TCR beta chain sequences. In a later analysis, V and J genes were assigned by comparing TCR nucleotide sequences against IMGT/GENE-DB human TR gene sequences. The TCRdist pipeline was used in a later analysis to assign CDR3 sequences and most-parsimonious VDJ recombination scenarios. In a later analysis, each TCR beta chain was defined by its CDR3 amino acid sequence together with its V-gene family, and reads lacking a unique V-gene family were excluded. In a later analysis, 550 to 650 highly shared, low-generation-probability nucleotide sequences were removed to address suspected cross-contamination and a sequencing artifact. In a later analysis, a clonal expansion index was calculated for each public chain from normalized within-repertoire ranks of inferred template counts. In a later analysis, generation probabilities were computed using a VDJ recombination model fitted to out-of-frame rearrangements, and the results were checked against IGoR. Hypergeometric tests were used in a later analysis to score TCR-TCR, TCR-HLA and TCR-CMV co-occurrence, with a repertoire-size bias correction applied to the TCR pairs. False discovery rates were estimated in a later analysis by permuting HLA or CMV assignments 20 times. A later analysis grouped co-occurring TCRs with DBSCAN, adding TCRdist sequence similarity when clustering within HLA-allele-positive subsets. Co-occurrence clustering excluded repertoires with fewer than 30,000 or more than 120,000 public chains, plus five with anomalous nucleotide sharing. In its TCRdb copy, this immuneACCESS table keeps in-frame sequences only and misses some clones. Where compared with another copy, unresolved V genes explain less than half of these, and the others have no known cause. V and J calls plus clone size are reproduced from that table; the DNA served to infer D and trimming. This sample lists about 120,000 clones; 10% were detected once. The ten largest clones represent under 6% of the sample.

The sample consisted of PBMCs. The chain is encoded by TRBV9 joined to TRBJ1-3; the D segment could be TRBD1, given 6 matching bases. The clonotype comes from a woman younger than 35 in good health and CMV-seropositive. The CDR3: CASSVDSASGNTIYF. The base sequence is TGTGCCAGCAGCGTGGACAGCGCCTCTGGAAACACCATATATTTT. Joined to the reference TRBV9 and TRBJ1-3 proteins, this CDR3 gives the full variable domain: DSGVTQTPKHLITATGQRVTLRCSPRSGDLSVYWYQQSLDQGLQFLIQYYNGEERAKGNILERFSAQQFPDLHSELNLSSLELGDSALYFCASSVDSASGNTIYFGEGSWLTVV.